This T cell receptor beta chain was sequenced during a study of blood T cell repertoires in COVID-19. The V end lost 1 base, the J end lost 0 bases, and 12 bases lay between the germline ends. The CDR3 runs to 16 residues. Per the germline V gene, CDR1 is LGHNA and CDR2 is YNFKEQ. In the study's own analysis: Estimates of nucleated cell counts were drawn from the amplification of reference gene primers. Assay used: immunoSEQ multiplex PCR; TCRdb lists only in-frame clones, some missing. V, J and clone size reflect that table, while D and trimming were determined from the DNA. The table lists under 300,000 clones, 75% to 90% of them singletons, with about 2.2% in the top ten.

The sequence was collected from a man aged 25-40 years who had recovered from COVID-19. Sequenced sample: peripheral blood. The chain is built from TRBV4-2 and TRBJ1-1; unclear D gene. This CDR3 reads CASSQGAGVMNTEAFF. DNA of the CDR3: TGTGCCAGCAGCCAAGGGGCCGGGGTGATGAACACTGAAGCTTTCTTT.